The clone carrying this TCR beta chain has a count of ten or more. Donors were healthy Caucasian individuals from Russia aged about 6 to 100. The second PCR ran roughly 7 to 12 cycles with a sample-barcoded 5' primer and J-beta primers. TCRdb reanalysed the 5' RACE reads using MiXCR and keeps one entry per CDR3 protein. The table includes about 780,000 distinct CDR3 sequences, about 47% detected once. The entry originates in a study of blood T cells in healthy people across ages. This CDR3 is 16 amino acids long. In germline, CDR1 is DFQATT, CDR2 SNEGSKA (reference sequence). V lost 4 bases and J lost 0, with 17 bases in between.

This chain links TRBV20-1 with TRBJ2-3, with D possibly matching TRBD2 (6 bases). Sequenced material: blood. This receptor was obtained from a man at least 80 years old in good health. The CDR3 loop is CSAIPLTGTSTDTQYF. CDR3 bases: TGCAGTGCTATTCCCCTTACCGGGACTAGCACAGATACGCAGTATTTT.